The 9 T cell receptor beta chains presented below share a single source sample, sequenced in a study of human T cells and chemical hapten exposure. Regarding time point: patch test 1, 2 weeks after DPC sensitization. Noted treatment: therapeutic diphenylcyclopropenone sensitization with weekly scalp DPC. TCRdb recomputed calls from the RACE reads with MiXCR, one row per CDR3 protein. The sample has 150,000 to 200,000 distinct CDR3 sequences, more than 14% seen once. The sample here was whole blood, taken in connection with sensitization to the hapten diphenylcyclopropenone (DPC). All receptors derive from a woman between 25 and 40 years old with alopecia areata. Some clones in this sample may be carry-over from other donors' samples.

The V and J genes are TRBV20-1 and TRBJ2-7; perhaps D is TRBD1 or TRBD2 (6 bases each). Germline V gene sequence: CDR1 DFQATT, CDR2 SNEGSKA (reference sequence). The CDR3 is 13 residues long. V lost 6 bases and J 3 bases, leaving 15 bases between the germline ends. The CDR3 sequence: CSAGGLASYEQYF. CDR3 sequence (DNA): TGCAGTGCGGGGGGCCTAGCGAGCTACGAGCAGTACTTC.

This clonotype was seen a few times. The chain combines TRBV29-1 with TRBJ1-2; the D is unclear. The germline gives CDR1 SQVTM, CDR2 ANQGSEA. The CDR3 covers 13 residues. V gave up 3 bases and J gave up 2 bases, with 10 bases separating them. CDR3 bases: TGCAGCGTTGAGAAGCACAGAAACTATGGCTACACCTTC. Its protein product is CSVEKHRNYGYTF.

The J gene is TRBJ2-1, the V gene TRBV20-1; 7 positions match TRBD2. Germline V gene sequence: CDR1 DFQATT, CDR2 SNEGSKA (reference sequence). There are 13 residues in the CDR3. J lost 8 bases, V lost 6 bases, and 10 bases had no gene match. The CDR3 nucleotides read TGCAGTGCCCCCCTAGCGGCCATAGATGAGCAGTTCTTC. Encoded protein: CSAPLAAIDEQFF.

The V call is TRBV28, the J call TRBJ2-1; the D is unclear. The CDR3 extends over 14 amino acids. V lost 8 bases to trimming and J lost 0 bases, with 11 bases between them. The V gene's germline CDR1 is MDHEN and CDR2 SYDVKM. The CDR3 protein is CASGEYSSYNEQFF. CDR3 DNA sequence: TGTGCCAGCGGCGAATACAGCTCCTACAATGAGCAGTTCTTC. Drawing the rest from reference TRBV28 and TRBJ2-1, the complete variable domain is DVKVTQSSRYLVKRTGEKVFLECVQDMDHENMFWYRQDPGLGLRLIYFSYDVKMKEKGDIPEGYSVSREKKERFSLILESASTNQTSMYLCASGEYSSYNEQFFGPGTRLTVL.

The chain couples TRBV28 to TRBJ2-5; D is undetermined. The CDR3 has 15 residues. The germline gives CDR1 MDHEN, CDR2 SYDVKM. Trimming shortened V by 4 bases and J by 5 bases, and 17 bases separated the two germline ends. The CDR3 nucleotides are TGTGCCAGCAGTTACGAACGACGCCTTCTTGAGACCCAGTACTTC. Encoded protein: CASSYERRLLETQYF.

The chain joins TRBV18 to TRBJ1-5; no clear D. This CDR3 is built from 16 residues. The V and J ends lost 0 bases and 1 base respectively, with 10 bases between them. The germline CDR1 and CDR2 sequences are KGHSH and LQKENI. The CDR3 nucleotides are TGTGCCAGCTCACCACCAGGGTTCGAAAGCAATCAGCCCCAGCATTTT. The encoded protein is CASSPPGFESNQPQHF.

There are a few counts of this clonotype. The rearrangement joins TRBV9 to TRBJ2-1; D may match TRBD1 or TRBD2 (5 bases each). The CDR3 sequence is 15 residues long. Trimming took 0 bases from V and 10 from J, leaving 17 bases between them. Germline CDR1 SGDLS, CDR2 YYNGEE. The CDR3 region has the DNA TGTGCCAGCAGCGTAGGGGCTGGGACCCTTCTAGAGCAGTTCTTC. It encodes CASSVGAGTLLEQFF.

Many counts were recorded for this clonotype. The chain employs TRBV20-1 and TRBJ2-5; 9 positions match TRBD1. There are 15 residues in the CDR3. Germline assignment: CDR1 DFQATT and CDR2 SNEGSKA (reference sequence). Trimming cost V 3 bases and J 1 base; bases outside gene matches: 6. CDR3 loop: CSASMGQGPQETQYF. Written as DNA, the CDR3 is TGCAGTGCTAGCATGGGACAGGGCCCCCAAGAGACCCAGTACTTC.

This clonotype was counted ten times or more. This chain uses TRBV12-3 or TRBV12-4 with TRBJ1-2, with D perhaps matching TRBD1 (6 bases). Trimming shortened V by 6 bases and J by 2 bases, and 10 bases separated the two germline ends. The CDR3 runs 13 residues. This CDR3 is CASSPGQNYGYTF. The CDR3, as DNA: TGTGCCAGCAGCCCTGGACAGAACTATGGCTACACCTTC.